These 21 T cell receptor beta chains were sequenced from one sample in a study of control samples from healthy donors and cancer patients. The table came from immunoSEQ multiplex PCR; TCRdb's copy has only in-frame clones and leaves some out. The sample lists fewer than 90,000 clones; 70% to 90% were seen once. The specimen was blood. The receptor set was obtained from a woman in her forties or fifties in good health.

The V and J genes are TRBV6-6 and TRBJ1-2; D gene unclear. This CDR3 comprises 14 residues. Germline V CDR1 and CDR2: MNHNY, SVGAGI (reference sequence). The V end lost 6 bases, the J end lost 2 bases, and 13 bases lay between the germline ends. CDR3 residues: CASRGSIINYGYTF. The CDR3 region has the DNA TGTGCCAGCAGGGGCAGTATTATCAACTATGGCTACACCTTC.

CDR3 amino acids: CASSIVGWTSSEAFF. In nucleotides, the CDR3 is TGTGCCAGTAGTATAGTAGGCTGGACGTCTTCTGAAGCTTTCTTT. The chain is built from TRBV19 and TRBJ1-1, with no clear D. V gave up 1 base and J gave up 6 bases, with 15 bases separating them. The CDR3 consists of 15 residues. CDR1 and CDR2 from the germline V gene are LNHDA and SQIVND (reference sequence).

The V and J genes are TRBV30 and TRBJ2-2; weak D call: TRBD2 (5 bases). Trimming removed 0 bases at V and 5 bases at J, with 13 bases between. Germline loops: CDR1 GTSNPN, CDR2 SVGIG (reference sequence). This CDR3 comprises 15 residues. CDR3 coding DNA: TGTGCCTGGAGTGTCCAGGACTTGGGGACCGGGGAGCTGTTTTTT. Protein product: CAWSVQDLGTGELFF.

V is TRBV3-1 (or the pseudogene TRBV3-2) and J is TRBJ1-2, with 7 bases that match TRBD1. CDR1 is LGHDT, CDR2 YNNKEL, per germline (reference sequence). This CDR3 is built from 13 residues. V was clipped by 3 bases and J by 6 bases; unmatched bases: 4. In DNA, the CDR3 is TGTGCCAGCAGCCATTCTACAGGGGATGGCTACACCTTC. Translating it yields CASSHSTGDGYTF.

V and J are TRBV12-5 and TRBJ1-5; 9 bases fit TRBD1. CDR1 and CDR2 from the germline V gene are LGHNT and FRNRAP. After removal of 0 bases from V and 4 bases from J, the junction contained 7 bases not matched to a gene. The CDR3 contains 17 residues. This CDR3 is CASGLVLDRGWNQPQHF. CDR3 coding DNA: TGTGCTAGTGGTTTGGTACTGGACAGGGGATGGAATCAGCCCCAGCATTTT.

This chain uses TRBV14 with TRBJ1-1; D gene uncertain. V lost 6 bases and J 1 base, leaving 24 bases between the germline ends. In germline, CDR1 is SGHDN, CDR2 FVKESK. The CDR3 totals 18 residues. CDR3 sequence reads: CASSRGGQLFKRNTEAFF. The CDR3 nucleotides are TGTGCCAGCAGTCGAGGAGGGCAGCTTTTTAAGAGGAACACTGAAGCTTTCTTT.

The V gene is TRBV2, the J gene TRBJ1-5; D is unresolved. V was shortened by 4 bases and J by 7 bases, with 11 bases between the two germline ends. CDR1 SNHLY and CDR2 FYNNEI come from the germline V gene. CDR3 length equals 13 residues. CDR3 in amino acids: CASSVEGMQPQHF. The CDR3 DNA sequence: TGTGCCAGCAGTGTGGAGGGTATGCAGCCCCAGCATTTT.

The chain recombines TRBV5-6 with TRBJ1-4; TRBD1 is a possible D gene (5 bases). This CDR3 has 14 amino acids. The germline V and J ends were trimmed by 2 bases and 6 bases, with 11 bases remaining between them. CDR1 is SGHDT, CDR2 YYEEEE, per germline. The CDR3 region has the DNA TGTGCCAGCAGCTTCGGGACGCTATATGAAAAACTGTTTTTT. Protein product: CASSFGTLYEKLFF.

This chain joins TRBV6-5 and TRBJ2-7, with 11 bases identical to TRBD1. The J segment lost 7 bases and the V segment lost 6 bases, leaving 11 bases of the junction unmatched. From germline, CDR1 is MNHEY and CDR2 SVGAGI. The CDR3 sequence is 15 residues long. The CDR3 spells CASRGTGTGGFEQYF. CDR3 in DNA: TGTGCCAGCAGAGGAACCGGGACAGGGGGATTTGAGCAGTACTTC.

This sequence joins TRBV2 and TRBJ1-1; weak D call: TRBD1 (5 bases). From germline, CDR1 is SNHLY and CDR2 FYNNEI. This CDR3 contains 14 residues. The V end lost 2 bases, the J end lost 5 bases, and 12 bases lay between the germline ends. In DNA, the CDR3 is TGTGCCAGCAGTGAAAACAGGATAGGAACTGAAGCTTTCTTT. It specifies CASSENRIGTEAFF. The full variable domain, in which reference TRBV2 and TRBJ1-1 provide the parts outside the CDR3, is EPEVTQTPSHQVTQMGQEVILRCVPISNHLYFYWYRQILGQKVEFLVSFYNNEISEKSEIFDDQFSVERPDGSNFTLKIRSTKLEDSAMYFCASSENRIGTEAFFGQGTRLTVV.

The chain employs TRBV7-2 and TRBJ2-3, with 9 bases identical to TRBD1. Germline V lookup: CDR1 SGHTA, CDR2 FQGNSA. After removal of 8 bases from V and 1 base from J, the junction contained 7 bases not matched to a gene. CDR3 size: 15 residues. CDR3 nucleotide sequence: TGTGCCAGCGTGGATTGGGACAGGGGCACAGATACGCAGTATTTT. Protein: CASVDWDRGTDTQYF.

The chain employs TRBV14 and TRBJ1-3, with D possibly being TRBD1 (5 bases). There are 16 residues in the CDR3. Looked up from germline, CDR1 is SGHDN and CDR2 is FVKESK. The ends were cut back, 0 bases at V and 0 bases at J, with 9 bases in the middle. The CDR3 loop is CASSQDRVFSGNTIYF. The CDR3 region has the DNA TGTGCCAGCAGCCAAGACAGGGTATTCTCTGGAAACACCATATATTTT.

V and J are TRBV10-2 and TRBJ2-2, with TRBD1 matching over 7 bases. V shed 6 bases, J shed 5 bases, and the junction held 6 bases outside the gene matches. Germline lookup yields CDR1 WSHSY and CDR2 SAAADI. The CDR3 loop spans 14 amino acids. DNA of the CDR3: TGCGCCAGCAGCGGAACAGGGGTGACCGGGGAGCTGTTTTTT. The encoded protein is CASSGTGVTGELFF.

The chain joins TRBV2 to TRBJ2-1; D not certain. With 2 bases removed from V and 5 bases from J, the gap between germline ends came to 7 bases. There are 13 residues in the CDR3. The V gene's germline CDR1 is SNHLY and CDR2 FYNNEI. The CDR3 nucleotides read TGTGCCAGCAGTGAAAACAACAACAATGAGCAGTTCTTC. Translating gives CASSENNNNEQFF.

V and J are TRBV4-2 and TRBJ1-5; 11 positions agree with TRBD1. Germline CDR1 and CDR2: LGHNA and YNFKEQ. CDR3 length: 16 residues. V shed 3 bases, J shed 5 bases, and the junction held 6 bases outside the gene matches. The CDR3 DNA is TGTGCCAGCAGCCAGGATGGGACAGGGGGACATCAGCCCCAGCATTTT. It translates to CASSQDGTGGHQPQHF.

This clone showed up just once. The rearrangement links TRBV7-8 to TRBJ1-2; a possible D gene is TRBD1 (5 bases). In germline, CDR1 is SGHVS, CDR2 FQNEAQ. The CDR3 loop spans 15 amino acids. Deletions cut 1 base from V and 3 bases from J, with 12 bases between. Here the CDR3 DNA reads TGTGCCAGCAGCTTAGTCCAGGGAGAAGACTATGGCTACACCTTC. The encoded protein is CASSLVQGEDYGYTF.

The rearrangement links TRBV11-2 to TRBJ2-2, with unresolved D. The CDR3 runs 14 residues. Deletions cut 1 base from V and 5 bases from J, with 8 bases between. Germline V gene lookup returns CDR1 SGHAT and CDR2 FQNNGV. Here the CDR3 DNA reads TGTGCCAGCAGCTTAGGGCGGTTAACCGGGGAGCTGTTTTTT. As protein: CASSLGRLTGELFF.

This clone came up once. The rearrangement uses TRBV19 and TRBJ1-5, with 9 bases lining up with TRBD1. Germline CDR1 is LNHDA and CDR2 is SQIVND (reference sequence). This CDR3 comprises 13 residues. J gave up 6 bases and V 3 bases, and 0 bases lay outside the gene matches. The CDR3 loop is CASSMDRGQPQHF. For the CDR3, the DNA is TGTGCCAGTAGTATGGACAGGGGTCAGCCCCAGCATTTT. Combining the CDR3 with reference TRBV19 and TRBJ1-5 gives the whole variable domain DGGITQSPKYLFRKEGQNVTLSCEQNLNHDAMYWYRQDPGQGLRLIYYSQIVNDFQKGDIAEGYSVSREKKESFPLTVTSAQKNPTAFYLCASSMDRGQPQHFGDGTRLSIL.

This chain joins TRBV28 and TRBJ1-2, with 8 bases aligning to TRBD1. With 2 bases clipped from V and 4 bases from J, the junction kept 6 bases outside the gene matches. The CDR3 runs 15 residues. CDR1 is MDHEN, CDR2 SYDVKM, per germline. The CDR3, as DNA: TGTGCCAGCAGTTTAGGATCGGGACAGGCCTATGGCTACACCTTC. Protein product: CASSLGSGQAYGYTF.

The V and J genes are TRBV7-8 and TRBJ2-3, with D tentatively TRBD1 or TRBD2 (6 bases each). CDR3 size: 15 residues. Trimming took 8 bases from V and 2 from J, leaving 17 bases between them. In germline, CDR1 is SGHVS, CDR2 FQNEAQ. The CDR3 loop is CASGSQGGITDTQYF. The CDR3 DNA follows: TGTGCCAGCGGATCTCAAGGGGGGATCACAGATACGCAGTATTTT.

CDR3 sequence: CASSSNSVEQYF. Here the CDR3 DNA reads TGTGCCAGCAGCTCGAATTCCGTCGAGCAGTACTTC. The chain combines TRBV7-9 with TRBJ2-7; no clear D. There are 12 residues in the CDR3. V gave up 4 bases and J gave up 6 bases, with 10 bases separating them. In germline, CDR1 is SEHNR, CDR2 FQNEAQ (reference sequence).